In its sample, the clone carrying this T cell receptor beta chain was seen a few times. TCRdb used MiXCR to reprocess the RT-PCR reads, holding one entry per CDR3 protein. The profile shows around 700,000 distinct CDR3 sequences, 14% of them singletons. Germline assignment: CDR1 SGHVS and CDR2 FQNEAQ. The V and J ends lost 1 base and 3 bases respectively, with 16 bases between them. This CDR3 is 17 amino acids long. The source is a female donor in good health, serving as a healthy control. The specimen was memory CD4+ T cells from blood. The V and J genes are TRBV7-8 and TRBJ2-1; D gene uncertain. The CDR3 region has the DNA TGTGCCAGCAGCTTAGGGTTCCAGCCGACAATCTACAATGAGCAGTTCTTC. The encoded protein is CASSLGFQPTIYNEQFF. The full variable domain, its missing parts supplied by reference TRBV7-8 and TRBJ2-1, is GAGVSQSPRYKVAKRGQDVALRCDPISGHVSLFWYQQALGQGPEFLTYFQNEAQLDKSGLPSDRFFAERPEGSVSTLKIQRTQQEDSAVYLCASSLGFQPTIYNEQFFGPGTRLTVL.